The clone carrying this T cell receptor beta chain is a singleton in its sample. Produced via immunoSEQ multiplex PCR; TCRdb's table is partial and in-frame only. The sample carries about 410,000 clones, about nine tenths recorded once. CDR1 is LNHDA and CDR2 is SQIVND in the germline V gene (reference sequence). The V end lost 4 bases, the J end lost 4 bases, and 17 bases lay between the germline ends. This CDR3 contains 16 residues. These data come from a study of blood T cell repertoires in COVID-19. Across the whole study: Italy, Spain and the United States were the sources of the convalescent and acute COVID-19 samples.

The clonotype comes from a woman in her twenties or thirties who had recovered from COVID-19. The chain uses TRBV19 and TRBJ1-5; D perhaps matches TRBD1 (5 bases). The sample comprised PBMCs or T cells enriched from blood (not recorded which). The CDR3, as DNA: TGTGCCAGTAGTACCCTTGCAGGGTCCAGAAATCAGCCCCAGCATTTT. It translates to CASSTLAGSRNQPQHF.